This entry describes one TCR beta chain. Its antigen is unidentified. The source of the sample is a study of T cell repertoires in cytomegalovirus infection. On the study more broadly: In the study, CMV epitopes included recently identified HLA-C-restricted and well-studied HLA-B-restricted ones. Public TCR beta signatures marked donors with CMV infection and the matching HLA.

One entry per CDR3 protein results from TCRdb running MiXCR on the reads. The sample shows fewer than 650,000 distinct CDR3 sequences, about 40% of them seen only once. Germline-derived CDR1 and CDR2 are DFQATT and SNEGSKA (reference sequence). The trim removed 6 bases at V and 6 bases at J, leaving 17 bases unmatched. The CDR3 contains 15 residues. The chain couples TRBV20-1 to TRBJ2-7; 7 bases align to TRBD1. This sequence originates from a human donor in good health (CMV status not recorded). Some clones in this sample may be carry-over from other donors' samples. This specimen consisted of cultured PBMCs, obtained from culture after CMV antigen stimulation. As DNA, the CDR3 is TGCAGTGCCCCCCCGCCCCGAGAGGGGGCCAGCGAGCAGTACTTC. It encodes CSAPPPREGASEQYF.